These T cell receptor beta chains were read from a single sample in a study of human T cells and chemical hapten exposure. MiXCR, run by TCRdb on the RACE reads, gives a single entry per CDR3 protein. The sample carries 150,000 to 200,000 distinct CDR3 sequences, around 30% recorded once. The specimen was whole blood, collected in connection with sensitization to the hapten diphenylcyclopropenone (DPC). The source of these receptors is a woman younger than 45 with alopecia areata. Some clones in this sample may be carry-over from other donors' samples. CDR3s include the opening cysteine and the closing phenylalanine or tryptophan. Fields, in order: D gene, CDR3 length, V gene, CDR3 protein. D genes are given only for firm matches.

d_gene: TRBD2; len: 15; v_gene: TRBV29-1; CDR3aa: CSVEGLAGVIDEQFF
d_gene: TRBD1; len: 14; v_gene: TRBV28; CDR3aa: CASSLSDRGYGYTF
d_gene: TRBD2; len: 16; v_gene: TRBV20-1; CDR3aa: CSAEGLAGGQADTQYF
d_gene: TRBD1; len: 13; v_gene: TRBV20-1; CDR3aa: CSAPGTVNYGYTF
d_gene: TRBD1; len: 14; v_gene: TRBV28; CDR3aa: CASTPGGAYNEQFF
d_gene: -; len: 13; v_gene: TRBV25-1; CDR3aa: CASSELLRGKLFF
d_gene: -; len: 14; v_gene: TRBV7-2; CDR3aa: CASKPRTPGNTIYF
d_gene: -; len: 13; v_gene: TRBV10-3; CDR3aa: CAISESGMDTQYF
d_gene: -; len: 14; v_gene: TRBV7-9; CDR3aa: CAWGAAGSNQPQHF
d_gene: TRBD1; len: 14; v_gene: TRBV28; CDR3aa: CASSNRDRTYEQYF
d_gene: TRBD1; len: 15; v_gene: TRBV28; CDR3aa: CASSSPGQASLEAFF
d_gene: TRBD2; len: 15; v_gene: TRBV4-1; CDR3aa: CASSTSGPVGYEQYF
d_gene: TRBD1; len: 14; v_gene: TRBV7-9; CDR3aa: CASSSDRDGTEAFF
d_gene: -; len: 16; v_gene: TRBV12-2; CDR3aa: CASRPSARKSEDEQFF
d_gene: TRBD1; len: 16; v_gene: TRBV9; CDR3aa: CASSAPLTGMREKLFF
d_gene: -; len: 15; v_gene: TRBV7-8; CDR3aa: CASSLLRGFQETQYF
d_gene: TRBD1; len: 13; v_gene: TRBV10-3; CDR3aa: CAIGKQGNYGYTF
d_gene: TRBD1; len: 19; v_gene: TRBV7-9; CDR3aa: CASSLPTDRRGVSGNTIYF
d_gene: TRBD2; len: 16; v_gene: TRBV28; CDR3aa: CASSGDLAATYNEQFF
d_gene: -; len: 12; v_gene: TRBV29-1; CDR3aa: CSVALQGEGTFF
d_gene: -; len: 16; v_gene: TRBV7-2; CDR3aa: CASSSGRSATNEKLFF
d_gene: TRBD2; len: 16; v_gene: TRBV18; CDR3aa: CASSPRREGLQETQYF
d_gene: -; len: 16; v_gene: TRBV28; CDR3aa: CASSLDSDGGDTEAFF
d_gene: TRBD1; len: 15; v_gene: TRBV6-6; CDR3aa: CASSTDRDSNYGYTF
d_gene: TRBD2; len: 15; v_gene: TRBV29-1; CDR3aa: CSVATSGSDANEQFF
d_gene: -; len: 20; v_gene: TRBV5-1; CDR3aa: CASSLPYTDKAGRMNTEAFF
d_gene: -; len: 14; v_gene: TRBV21-1; CDR3aa: CASSKVEPNTEAFF
d_gene: -; len: 15; v_gene: TRBV28; CDR3aa: CASSLGPGQGGKLFF
d_gene: -; len: 14; v_gene: TRBV11-2; CDR3aa: CASSPSFQGGTQYF
d_gene: -; len: 14; v_gene: TRBV5-1; CDR3aa: CASSLSGGDLAQHF
d_gene: TRBD2; len: 14; v_gene: TRBV28; CDR3aa: CASSQTSVAGELFF
d_gene: -; len: 13; v_gene: TRBV29-1; CDR3aa: CSVRQTSNQPQHF
d_gene: TRBD2; len: 15; v_gene: TRBV20-1; CDR3aa: CSAATRLAGEETQYF
d_gene: TRBD2; len: 15; v_gene: TRBV7-2; CDR3aa: CASSLMRGGQDTQYF
d_gene: TRBD2; len: 18; v_gene: TRBV4-1; CDR3aa: CASSQVDLGLAAYNEQFF
d_gene: -; len: 10; v_gene: TRBV29-1; CDR3aa: CSVRINEQFF
d_gene: -; len: 12; v_gene: TRBV28; CDR3aa: CASSGGPRTQYF
d_gene: TRBD2; len: 14; v_gene: TRBV7-2; CDR3aa: CASSLGLAPDTQYF
d_gene: TRBD2; len: 18; v_gene: TRBV29-1; CDR3aa: CSARGGQLRTSDYNEQFF
d_gene: TRBD2; len: 15; v_gene: TRBV7-3; CDR3aa: CASSRTSGSGGELFF
d_gene: TRBD2; len: 12; v_gene: TRBV6-5; CDR3aa: CATTSGVNEQFF
d_gene: -; len: 13; v_gene: TRBV29-1; CDR3aa: CSVDRNLNTEAFF
d_gene: TRBD2; len: 14; v_gene: TRBV4-2; CDR3aa: CASSPGLAAGELFF
d_gene: -; len: 13; v_gene: TRBV7-2; CDR3aa: CASSSIAGSEAFF
d_gene: TRBD1; len: 12; v_gene: TRBV14; CDR3aa: CASRGQGDGYTF
d_gene: -; len: 12; v_gene: TRBV20-1; CDR3aa: CSASASYNEQFF
d_gene: TRBD1; len: 13; v_gene: TRBV5-1; CDR3aa: CASSTGTGFNFVF
d_gene: -; len: 14; v_gene: TRBV7-2; CDR3aa: CASNLEGSVPEAFF
d_gene: TRBD2; len: 13; v_gene: TRBV6-2/TRBV6-3; CDR3aa: CASTLAGAGEQYF
d_gene: TRBD2; len: 16; v_gene: TRBV6-2/TRBV6-3; CDR3aa: CASSYGTSGRSREQYF
d_gene: -; len: 16; v_gene: TRBV5-1; CDR3aa: CASSAIQGPLTYEQYF
d_gene: -; len: 17; v_gene: TRBV10-2; CDR3aa: CASAPRNFPQGGNIQYF
d_gene: -; len: 13; v_gene: TRBV20-1; CDR3aa: CSLVLTAGDTQYF